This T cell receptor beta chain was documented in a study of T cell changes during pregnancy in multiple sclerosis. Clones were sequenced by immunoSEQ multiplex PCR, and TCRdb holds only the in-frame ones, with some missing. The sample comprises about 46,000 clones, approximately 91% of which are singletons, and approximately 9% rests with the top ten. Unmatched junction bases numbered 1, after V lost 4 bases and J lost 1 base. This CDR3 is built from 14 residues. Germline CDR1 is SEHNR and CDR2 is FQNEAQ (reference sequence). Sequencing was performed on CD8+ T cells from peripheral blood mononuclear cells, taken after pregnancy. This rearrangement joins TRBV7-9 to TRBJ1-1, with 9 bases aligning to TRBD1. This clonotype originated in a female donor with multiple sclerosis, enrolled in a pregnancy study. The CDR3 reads CASSWGQGNTEAFF. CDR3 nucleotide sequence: TGTGCCAGCAGCTGGGGACAGGGGAACACTGAAGCTTTCTTT.